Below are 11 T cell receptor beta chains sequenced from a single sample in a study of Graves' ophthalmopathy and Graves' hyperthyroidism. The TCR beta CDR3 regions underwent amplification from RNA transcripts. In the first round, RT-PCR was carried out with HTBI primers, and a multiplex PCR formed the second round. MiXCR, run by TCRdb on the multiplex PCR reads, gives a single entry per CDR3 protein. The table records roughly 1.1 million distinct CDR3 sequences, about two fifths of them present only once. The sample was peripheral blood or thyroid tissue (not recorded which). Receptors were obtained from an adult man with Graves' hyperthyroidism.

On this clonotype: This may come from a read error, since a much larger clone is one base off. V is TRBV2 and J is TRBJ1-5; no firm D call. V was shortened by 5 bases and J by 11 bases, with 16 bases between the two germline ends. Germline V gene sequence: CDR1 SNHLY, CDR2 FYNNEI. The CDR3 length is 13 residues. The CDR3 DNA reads TGTGCCAGCAGTTCCTATGGGGTTGAGGCCCAGCATTTT. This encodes CASSSYGVEAQHF.

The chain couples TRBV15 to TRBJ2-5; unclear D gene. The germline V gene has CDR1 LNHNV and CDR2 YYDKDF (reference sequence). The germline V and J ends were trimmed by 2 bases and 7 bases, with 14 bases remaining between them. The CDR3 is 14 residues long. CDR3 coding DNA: TGTGCCACCAGCAGAAAGGACGGCGCCAGGACCCAGTACTTC. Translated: CATSRKDGARTQYF.

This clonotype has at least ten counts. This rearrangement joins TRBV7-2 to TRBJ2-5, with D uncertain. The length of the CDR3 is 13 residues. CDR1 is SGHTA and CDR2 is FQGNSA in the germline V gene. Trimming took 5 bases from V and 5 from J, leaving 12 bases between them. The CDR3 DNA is TGTGCCAGCAGCCCGTGGGTTTCGGAGACCCAGTACTTC. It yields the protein CASSPWVSETQYF.

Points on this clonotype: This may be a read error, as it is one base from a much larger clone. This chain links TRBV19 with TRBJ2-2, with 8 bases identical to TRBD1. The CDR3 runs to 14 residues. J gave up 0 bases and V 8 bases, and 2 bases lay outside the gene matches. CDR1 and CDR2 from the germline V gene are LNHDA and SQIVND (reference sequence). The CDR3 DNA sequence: TGTGCCAGTGTGGGACAGGCGAACACCGGGGAGCTGTTTTTT. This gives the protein CASVGQANTGELFF.

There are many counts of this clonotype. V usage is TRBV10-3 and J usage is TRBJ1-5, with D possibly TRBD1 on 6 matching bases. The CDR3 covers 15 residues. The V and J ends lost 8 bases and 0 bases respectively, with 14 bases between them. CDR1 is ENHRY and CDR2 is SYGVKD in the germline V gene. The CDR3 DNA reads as TGTGCCATCCGATCTGACAGGTATAGCAATCAGCCCCAGCATTTT. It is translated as CAIRSDRYSNQPQHF.

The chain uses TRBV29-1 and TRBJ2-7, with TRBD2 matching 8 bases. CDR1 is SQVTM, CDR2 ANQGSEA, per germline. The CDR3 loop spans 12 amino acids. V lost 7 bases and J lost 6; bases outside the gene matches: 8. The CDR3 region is CSARAGATEQYF. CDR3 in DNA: TGCAGCGCGAGAGCGGGGGCAACCGAGCAGTACTTC.

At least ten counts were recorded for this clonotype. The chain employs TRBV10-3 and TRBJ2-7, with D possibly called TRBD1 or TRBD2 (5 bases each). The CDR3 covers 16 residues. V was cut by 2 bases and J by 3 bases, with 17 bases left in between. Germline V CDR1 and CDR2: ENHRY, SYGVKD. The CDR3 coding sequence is TGTGCCATCAGTGAGCCGACGGGGACCCCGCGCTACGAGCAGTACTTC. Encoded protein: CAISEPTGTPRYEQYF.

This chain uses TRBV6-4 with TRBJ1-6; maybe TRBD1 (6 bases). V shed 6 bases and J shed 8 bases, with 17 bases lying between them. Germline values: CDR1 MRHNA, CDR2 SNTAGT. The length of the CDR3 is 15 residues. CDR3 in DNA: TGTGCCAGCAGGGGGGGGGAGGGGGTCTATTCACCCCTCCACTTT. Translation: CASRGGEGVYSPLHF.

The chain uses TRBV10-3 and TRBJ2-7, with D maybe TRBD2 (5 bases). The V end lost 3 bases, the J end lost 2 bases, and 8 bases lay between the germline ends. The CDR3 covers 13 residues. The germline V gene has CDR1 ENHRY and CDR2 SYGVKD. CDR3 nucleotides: TGTGCCATCAGTGATCCCGGGACCTACGAGCAGTACTTC. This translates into CAISDPGTYEQYF.

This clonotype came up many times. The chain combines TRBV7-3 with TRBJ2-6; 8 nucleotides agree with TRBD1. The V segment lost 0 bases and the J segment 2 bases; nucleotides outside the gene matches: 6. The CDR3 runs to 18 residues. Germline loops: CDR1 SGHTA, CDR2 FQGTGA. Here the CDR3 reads CASSLTGQGAAGANVLTF. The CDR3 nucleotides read TGTGCCAGCAGCTTAACCGGCCAGGGGGCCGCTGGGGCCAACGTCCTGACTTTC.

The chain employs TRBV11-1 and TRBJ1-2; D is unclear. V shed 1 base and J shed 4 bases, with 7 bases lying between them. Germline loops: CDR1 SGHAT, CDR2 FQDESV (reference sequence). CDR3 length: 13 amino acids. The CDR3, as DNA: TGTGCCAGCAGCTTAGTAGGTGCCTATGGCTACACCTTC. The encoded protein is CASSLVGAYGYTF.